One sample yielded the 3 T cell receptor beta chains listed below, sequenced in a study of immune evolution from preneoplasia to lung adenocarcinoma. Here immunoSEQ multiplex PCR was the method, and the copy in TCRdb shows in-frame clones only, minus some. The table lists about 41,000 clones, roughly 80% of them singletons. Source material: FFPE invasive lung adenocarcinoma tissue. The receptors shown here come from a person aged 55 to 75 with lung adenocarcinoma.

A single count supports this clone. The CDR3 loop is CASREQNTGELFF. CDR3 sequence (DNA): TGTGCCAGCCGGGAACAGAACACCGGGGAGCTGTTTTTT. The rearrangement links TRBV6-5 to TRBJ2-2, with D possibly matching TRBD2 (5 bases). CDR1 and CDR2 from the germline V gene are MNHEY and SVGAGI. This CDR3 comprises 13 residues. V lost 8 bases to trimming and J lost 1 base, with 8 bases between them.

The chain joins TRBV28 to TRBJ2-3; D gene uncertain. The V and J ends lost 5 bases and 2 bases respectively, with 14 bases between them. CDR1 and CDR2 (germline): MDHEN, SYDVKM. This CDR3 is 15 amino acids long. CDR3 residues: CASSLRTGYTDTQYF. CDR3 nucleotides: TGTGCCAGCAGTCTCCGGACGGGTTACACAGATACGCAGTATTTT.

The rearrangement joins TRBV5-4 to TRBJ1-1, with D possibly matching TRBD1 (6 bases). The CDR3 is 14 amino acids. CDR1 and CDR2 from the germline V gene are SGHNT and YYREEE (reference sequence). Between the trimmed V and J ends, which lost 2 bases and 3 bases, there was a span of 11 bases. CDR3 loop: CASSLMRGDTEAFF. The CDR3 DNA is TGTGCCAGCAGCTTAATGAGGGGGGACACTGAAGCTTTCTTT. The whole variable domain, remainder taken from reference TRBV5-4 and TRBJ1-1, is ETGVTQSPTHLIKTRGQQVTLRCSSQSGHNTVSWYQQALGQGPQFIFQYYREEENGRGNFPPRFSGLQFPNYSSELNVNALELDDSALYLCASSLMRGDTEAFFGQGTRLTVV.